This T cell receptor beta chain was sequenced in a study of cytomegalovirus exposure and HLA in healthy donors. Study results and caveats: From TCR beta sequences, most subjects' HLA-A and HLA-B alleles were reportedly predicted accurately.

The PCR made use of 60 Vbeta and 13 Jbeta primers. Profiling relied on immunoSEQ multiplex PCR, and the TCRdb table lists in-frame clones only, not all of them. This repertoire shows approximately 150,000 clones, around 79% found once; its top ten account for under 2.5%. V shed 11 bases and J shed 4 bases, with 17 bases lying between them. Germline CDR1 MNHNS, CDR2 SASEGT. This CDR3 has 13 amino acids. Notes on this clone: Its antigen is unknown.

This TCR was recovered from a man aged 35 to 55 in good health and CMV-seronegative. The specimen was PBMCs. The V gene is TRBV6-1, the J gene TRBJ1-1; unclear D gene. DNA of the CDR3: TGTGCCGGCGCCGTTGATGGGCGCACTGAAGCTTTCTTT. Its protein is CAGAVDGRTEAFF.